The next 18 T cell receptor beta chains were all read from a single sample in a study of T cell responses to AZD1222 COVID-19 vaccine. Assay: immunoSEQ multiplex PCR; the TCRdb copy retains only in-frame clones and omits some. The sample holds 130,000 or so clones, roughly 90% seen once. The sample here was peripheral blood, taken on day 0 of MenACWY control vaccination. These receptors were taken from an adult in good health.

The CDR3 spells CAITESSQLGNTEAFF. CDR3 nucleotide sequence: TGTGCCATCACGGAGTCCTCCCAATTGGGGAACACTGAAGCTTTCTTT. The V gene is TRBV10-3, the J gene TRBJ1-1; D not resolved. This CDR3 is 16 amino acids long. The germline gives CDR1 ENHRY, CDR2 SYGVKD. V dropped 7 bases and J dropped 1 base, with 19 bases sitting between them.

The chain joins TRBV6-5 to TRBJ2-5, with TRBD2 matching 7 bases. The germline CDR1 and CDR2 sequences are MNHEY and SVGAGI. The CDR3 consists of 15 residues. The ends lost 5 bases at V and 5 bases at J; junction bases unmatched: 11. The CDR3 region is CASSPGTIKSETQYF. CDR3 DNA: TGTGCCAGCAGTCCCGGGACTATCAAGAGCGAGACCCAGTACTTC.

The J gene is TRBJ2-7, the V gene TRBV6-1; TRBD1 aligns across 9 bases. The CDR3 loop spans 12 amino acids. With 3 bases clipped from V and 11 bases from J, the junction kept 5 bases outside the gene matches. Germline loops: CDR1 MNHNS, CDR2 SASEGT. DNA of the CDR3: TGTGCCAGCAGTGACGGACAGGGGAAAAAGTACTTC. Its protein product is CASSDGQGKKYF.

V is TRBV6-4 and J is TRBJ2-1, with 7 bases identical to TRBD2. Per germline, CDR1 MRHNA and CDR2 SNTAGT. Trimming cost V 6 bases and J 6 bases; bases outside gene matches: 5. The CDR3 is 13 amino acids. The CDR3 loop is CASSRGGSNEQFF. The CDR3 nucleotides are TGTGCCAGCAGCCGGGGCGGGAGCAATGAGCAGTTCTTC.

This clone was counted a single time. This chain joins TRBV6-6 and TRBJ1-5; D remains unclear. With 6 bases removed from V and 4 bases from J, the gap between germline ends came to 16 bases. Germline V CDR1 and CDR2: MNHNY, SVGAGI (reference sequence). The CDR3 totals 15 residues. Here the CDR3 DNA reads TGTGCCAGCAGCCTCAGAGCGCCCTCAAATCAGCCCCAGCATTTT. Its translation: CASSLRAPSNQPQHF.

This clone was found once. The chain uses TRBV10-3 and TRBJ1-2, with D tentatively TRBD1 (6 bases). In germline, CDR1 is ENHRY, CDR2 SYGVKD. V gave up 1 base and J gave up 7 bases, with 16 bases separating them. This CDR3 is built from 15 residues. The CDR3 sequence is CAISEYNPQGTGYTF. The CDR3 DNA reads TGTGCCATCAGTGAGTACAATCCCCAGGGGACTGGCTACACCTTC.

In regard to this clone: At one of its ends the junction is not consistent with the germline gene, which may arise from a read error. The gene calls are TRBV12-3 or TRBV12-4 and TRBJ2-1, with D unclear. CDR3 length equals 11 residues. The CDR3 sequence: CASSSFNEQFF. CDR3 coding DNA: TGTGCCAGCAGTTCCTTCAATGAGCAGTTCTTC.

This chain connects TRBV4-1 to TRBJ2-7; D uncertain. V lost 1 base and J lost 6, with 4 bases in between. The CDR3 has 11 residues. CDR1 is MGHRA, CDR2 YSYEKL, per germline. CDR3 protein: CASSQGSEQYF. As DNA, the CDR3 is TGCGCCAGCAGCCAAGGGAGCGAGCAGTACTTC.

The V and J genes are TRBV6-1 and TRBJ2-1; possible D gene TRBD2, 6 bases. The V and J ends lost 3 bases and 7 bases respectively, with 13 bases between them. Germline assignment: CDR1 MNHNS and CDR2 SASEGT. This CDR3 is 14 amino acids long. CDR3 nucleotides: TGTGCCAGCAGTGATAATCGCGGGACTAATGAGCAGTTCTTC. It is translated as CASSDNRGTNEQFF.

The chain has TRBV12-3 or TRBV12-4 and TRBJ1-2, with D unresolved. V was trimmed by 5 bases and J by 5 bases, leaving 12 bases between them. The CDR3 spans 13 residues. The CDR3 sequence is CASSPGVQYGYTF. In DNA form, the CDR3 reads TGTGCCAGCAGTCCCGGGGTTCAATATGGCTACACCTTC.

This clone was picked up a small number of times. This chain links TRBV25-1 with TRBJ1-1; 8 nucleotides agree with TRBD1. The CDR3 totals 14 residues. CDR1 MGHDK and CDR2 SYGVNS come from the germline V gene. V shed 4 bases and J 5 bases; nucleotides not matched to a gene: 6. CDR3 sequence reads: CASSGTGGRTEAFF. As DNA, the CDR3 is TGTGCCAGCAGTGGTACAGGGGGTCGGACTGAAGCTTTCTTT. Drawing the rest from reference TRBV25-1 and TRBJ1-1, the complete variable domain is EADIYQTPRYLVIGTGKKITLECSQTMGHDKMYWYQQDPGMELHLIHYSYGVNSTEKGDLSSESTVSRIRTEHFPLTLESARPSHTSQYLCASSGTGGRTEAFFGQGTRLTVV.

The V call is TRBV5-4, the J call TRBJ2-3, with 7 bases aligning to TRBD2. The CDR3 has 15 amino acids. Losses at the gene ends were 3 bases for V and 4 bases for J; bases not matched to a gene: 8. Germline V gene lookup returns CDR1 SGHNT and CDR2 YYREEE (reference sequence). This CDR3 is CASSSSGGRADTQYF. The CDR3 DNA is TGTGCCAGCAGCTCTTCCGGCGGGAGAGCAGATACGCAGTATTTT.

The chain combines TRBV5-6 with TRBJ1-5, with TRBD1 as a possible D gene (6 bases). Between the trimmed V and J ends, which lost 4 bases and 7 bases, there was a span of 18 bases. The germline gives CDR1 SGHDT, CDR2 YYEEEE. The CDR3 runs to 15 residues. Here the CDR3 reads CASSPQGLGKQPQHF. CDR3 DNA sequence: TGTGCCAGCAGCCCTCAGGGGCTGGGGAAGCAGCCCCAGCATTTT.

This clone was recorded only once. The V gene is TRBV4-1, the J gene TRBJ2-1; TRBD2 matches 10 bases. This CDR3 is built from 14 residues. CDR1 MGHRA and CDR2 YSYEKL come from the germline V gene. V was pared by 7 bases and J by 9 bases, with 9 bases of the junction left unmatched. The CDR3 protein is CASKAGGPGGEQFF. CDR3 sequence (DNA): TGCGCCAGCAAAGCGGGAGGGCCTGGTGGTGAGCAGTTCTTC.

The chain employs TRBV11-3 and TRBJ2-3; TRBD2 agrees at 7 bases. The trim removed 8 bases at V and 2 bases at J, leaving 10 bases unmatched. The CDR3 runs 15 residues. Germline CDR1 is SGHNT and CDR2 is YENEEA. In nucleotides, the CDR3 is TGTGCCAGCGGGACTTGGGGGAGGGACACAGATACGCAGTATTTT. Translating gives CASGTWGRDTDTQYF.

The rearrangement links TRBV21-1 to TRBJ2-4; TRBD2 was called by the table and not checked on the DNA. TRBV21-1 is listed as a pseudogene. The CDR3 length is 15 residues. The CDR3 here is CASSPPAGDKNIQYF. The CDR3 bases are TGTGCCAGCAGCCCCCCCGCCGGGGACAAAAACATTCAGTACTTC.

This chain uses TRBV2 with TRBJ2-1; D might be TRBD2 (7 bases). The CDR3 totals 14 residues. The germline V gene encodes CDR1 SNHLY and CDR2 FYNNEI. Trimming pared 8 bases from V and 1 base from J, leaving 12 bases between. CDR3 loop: CASGRGRSYNEQFF. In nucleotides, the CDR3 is TGTGCCAGCGGGAGGGGGAGATCCTACAATGAGCAGTTCTTC.

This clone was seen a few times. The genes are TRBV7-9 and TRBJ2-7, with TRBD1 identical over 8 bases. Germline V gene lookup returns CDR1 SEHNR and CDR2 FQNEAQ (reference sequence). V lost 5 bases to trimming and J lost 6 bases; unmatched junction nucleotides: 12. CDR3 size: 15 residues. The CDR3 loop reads CASSPPWDRNSEQYF. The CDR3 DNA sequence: TGTGCCAGCAGCCCGCCCTGGGACAGGAATAGCGAGCAGTACTTC.